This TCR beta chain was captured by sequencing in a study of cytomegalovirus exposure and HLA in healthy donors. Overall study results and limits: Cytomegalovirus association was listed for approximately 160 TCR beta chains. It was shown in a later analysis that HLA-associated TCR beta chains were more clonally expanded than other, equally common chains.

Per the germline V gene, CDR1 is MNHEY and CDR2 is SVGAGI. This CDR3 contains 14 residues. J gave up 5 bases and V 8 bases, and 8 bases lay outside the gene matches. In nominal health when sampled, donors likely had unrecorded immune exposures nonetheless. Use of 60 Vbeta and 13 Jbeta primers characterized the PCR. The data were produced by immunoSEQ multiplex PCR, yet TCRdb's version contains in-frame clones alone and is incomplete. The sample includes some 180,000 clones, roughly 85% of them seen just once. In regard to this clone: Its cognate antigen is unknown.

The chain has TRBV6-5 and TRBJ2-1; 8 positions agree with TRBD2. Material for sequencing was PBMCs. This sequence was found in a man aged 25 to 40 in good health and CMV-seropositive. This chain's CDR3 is CASREGGTHNEQFF. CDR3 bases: TGTGCCAGCCGGGAGGGGGGAACCCACAATGAGCAGTTCTTC.